This paragraph reports one TCR beta chain. This entry comes from a study of T cell responses to AZD1222 COVID-19 vaccine. Clones were sequenced by immunoSEQ multiplex PCR, and TCRdb holds only the in-frame ones, with some missing. This table holds some 89,000 clones, about nine tenths found once. J gave up 4 bases and V 0 bases, and 7 bases lay outside the gene matches. Germline-derived CDR1 and CDR2 are SGHDT and YYEEEE. The CDR3 extends over 17 amino acids. The source was peripheral blood, collected on day 0 of AZD1222 vaccination. The genes are TRBV5-6 and TRBJ2-2, with 9 nucleotides matching TRBD1. This sequence originates from an adult in good health. The CDR3 bases are TGTGCCAGCAGCTTGGAAGTACGGACAGGGGCCACCGGGGAGCTGTTTTTT. The encoded protein is CASSLEVRTGATGELFF.